A single TCR beta chain is shown here with its context. No antigen is known for it. This entry comes from a study of monozygotic twins with inflammatory bowel disease. TCRdb reanalyzed the 5' RACE reads and collapses them to one entry per CDR3 protein, without DNA. Found here are more than 300,000 distinct CDR3 sequences; the top ten clones hold 2.5% to 3%. General study results and limits: Clonotype sharing was lower in IBD patients than healthy twins, most markedly with disease activity. TCRbeta diversity (inverse Simpson) was lower in IBD patients than in healthy co-twins.

CDR3 length: 16 amino acids. The clonotype originates from a human donor with ulcerative colitis or Crohn's disease, or a healthy co-twin of an affected twin (not recorded which). Material for sequencing was blood. This rearrangement joins TRBV12-3 or TRBV12-4 to TRBJ1-1; TCRdb outputs TRBD1, but without DNA this stays unchecked. This chain's CDR3 is CASSPPLEGRNTEAFF.